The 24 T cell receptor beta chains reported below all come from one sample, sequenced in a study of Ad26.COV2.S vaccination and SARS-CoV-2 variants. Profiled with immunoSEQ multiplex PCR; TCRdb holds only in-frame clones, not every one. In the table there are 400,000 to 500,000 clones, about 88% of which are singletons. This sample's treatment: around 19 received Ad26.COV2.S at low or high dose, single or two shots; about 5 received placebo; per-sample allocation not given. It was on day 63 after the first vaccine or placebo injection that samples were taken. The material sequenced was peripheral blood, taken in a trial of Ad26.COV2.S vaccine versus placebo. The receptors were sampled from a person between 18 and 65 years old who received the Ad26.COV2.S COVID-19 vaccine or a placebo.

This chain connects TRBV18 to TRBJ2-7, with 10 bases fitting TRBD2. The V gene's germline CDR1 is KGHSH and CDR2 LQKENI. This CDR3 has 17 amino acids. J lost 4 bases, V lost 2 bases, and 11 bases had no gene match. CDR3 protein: CASSPRLAGVKEYEQYV. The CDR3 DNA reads TGTGCCAGCTCACCAAGGCTAGCGGGAGTGAAAGAGTACGAGCAGTACGTC.

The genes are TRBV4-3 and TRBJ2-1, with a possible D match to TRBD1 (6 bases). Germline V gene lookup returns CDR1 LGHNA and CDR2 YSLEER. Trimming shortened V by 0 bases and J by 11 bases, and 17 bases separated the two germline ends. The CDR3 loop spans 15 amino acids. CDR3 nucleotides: TGCGCCAGCAGCCAAGATTTTCAGGGTGGGGGCAAGCAGTTCTTC. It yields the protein CASSQDFQGGGKQFF.

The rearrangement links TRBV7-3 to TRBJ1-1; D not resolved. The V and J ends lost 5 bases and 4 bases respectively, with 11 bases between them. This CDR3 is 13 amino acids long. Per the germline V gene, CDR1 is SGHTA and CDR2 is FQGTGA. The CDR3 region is CASSPTPTTEAFF. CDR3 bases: TGTGCCAGCAGCCCCACCCCCACCACTGAAGCTTTCTTT.

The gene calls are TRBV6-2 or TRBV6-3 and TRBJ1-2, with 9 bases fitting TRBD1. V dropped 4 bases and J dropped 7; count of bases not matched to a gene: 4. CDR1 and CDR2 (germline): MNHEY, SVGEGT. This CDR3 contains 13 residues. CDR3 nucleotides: TGTGCCAGCAGTTTCGGACAGGGGTCTGGCTACACCTTC. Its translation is CASSFGQGSGYTF.

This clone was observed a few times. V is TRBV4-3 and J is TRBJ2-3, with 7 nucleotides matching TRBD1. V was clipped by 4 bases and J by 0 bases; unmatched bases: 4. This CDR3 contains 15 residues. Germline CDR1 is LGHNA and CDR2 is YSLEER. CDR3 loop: CASSRDRQSTDTQYF. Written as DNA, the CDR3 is TGCGCCAGCAGCCGGGACAGACAAAGCACAGATACGCAGTATTTT.

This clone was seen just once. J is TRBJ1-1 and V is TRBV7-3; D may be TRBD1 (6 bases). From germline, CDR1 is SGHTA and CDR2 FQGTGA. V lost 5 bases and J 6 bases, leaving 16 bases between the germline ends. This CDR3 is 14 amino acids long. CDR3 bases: TGTGCCAGCAGCCTCCAAGGGGGGTCCGCTGAAGCTTTCTTT. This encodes CASSLQGGSAEAFF.

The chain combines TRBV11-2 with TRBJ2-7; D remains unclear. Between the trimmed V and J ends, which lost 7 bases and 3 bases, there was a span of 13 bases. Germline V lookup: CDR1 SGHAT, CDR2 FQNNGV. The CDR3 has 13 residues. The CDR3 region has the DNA TGTGCCAGCACCGATGTCGGTTTCTACGAGCAGTACTTC. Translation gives CASTDVGFYEQYF.

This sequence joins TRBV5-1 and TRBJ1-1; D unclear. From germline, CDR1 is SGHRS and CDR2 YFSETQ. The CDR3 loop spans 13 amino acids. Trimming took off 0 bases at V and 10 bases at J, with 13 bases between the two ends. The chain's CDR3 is CASSLDGKPTAFF. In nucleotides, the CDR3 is TGCGCCAGCAGCTTGGATGGGAAACCGACAGCTTTCTTT.

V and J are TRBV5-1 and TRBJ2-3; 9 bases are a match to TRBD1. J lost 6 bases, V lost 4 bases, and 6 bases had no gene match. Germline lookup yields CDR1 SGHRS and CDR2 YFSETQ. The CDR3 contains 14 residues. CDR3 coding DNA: TGCGCCAGCAGCACCCGGGACAGGGCGGATACGCAGTATTTT. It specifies CASSTRDRADTQYF. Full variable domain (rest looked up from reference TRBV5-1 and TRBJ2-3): KAGVTQTPRYLIKTRGQQVTLSCSPISGHRSVSWYQQTPGQGLQFLFEYFSETQRNKGNFPGRFSGRQFSNSRSEMNVSTLELGDSALYLCASSTRDRADTQYFGPGTRLTVL.

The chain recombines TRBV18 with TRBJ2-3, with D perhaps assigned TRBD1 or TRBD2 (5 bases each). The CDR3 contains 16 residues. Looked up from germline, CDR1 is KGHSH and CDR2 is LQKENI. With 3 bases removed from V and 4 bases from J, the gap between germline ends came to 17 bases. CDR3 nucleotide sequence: TGTGCCAGCTCACCGATCGGGGCCCCGGTTGCAGATACGCAGTATTTT. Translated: CASSPIGAPVADTQYF.

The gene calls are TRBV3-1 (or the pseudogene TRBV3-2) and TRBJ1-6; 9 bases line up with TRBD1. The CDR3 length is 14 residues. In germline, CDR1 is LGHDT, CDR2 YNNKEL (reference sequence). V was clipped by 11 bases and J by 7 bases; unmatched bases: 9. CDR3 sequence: CACQPGQGNSPLHF. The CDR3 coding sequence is TGTGCCTGCCAACCGGGACAGGGAAATTCACCCCTCCACTTT.

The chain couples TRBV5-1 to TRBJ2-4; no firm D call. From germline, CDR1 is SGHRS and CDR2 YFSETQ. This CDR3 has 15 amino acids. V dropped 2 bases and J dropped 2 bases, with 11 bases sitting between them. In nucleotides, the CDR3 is TGCGCCAGCAGCTTAGAGGAAATAACCAAAAACATTCAGTACTTC. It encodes CASSLEEITKNIQYF.

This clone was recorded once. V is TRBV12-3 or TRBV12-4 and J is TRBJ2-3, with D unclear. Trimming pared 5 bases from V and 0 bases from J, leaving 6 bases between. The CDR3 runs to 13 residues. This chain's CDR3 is CASSRVSTDTQYF. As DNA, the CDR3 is TGTGCCAGCAGTAGGGTTAGCACAGATACGCAGTATTTT.

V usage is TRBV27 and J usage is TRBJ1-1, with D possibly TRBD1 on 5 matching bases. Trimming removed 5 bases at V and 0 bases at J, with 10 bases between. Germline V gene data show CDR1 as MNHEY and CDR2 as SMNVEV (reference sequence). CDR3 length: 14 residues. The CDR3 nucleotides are TGTGCCAGCAGTCCTGACAGTTTGAACACTGAAGCTTTCTTT. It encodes CASSPDSLNTEAFF.

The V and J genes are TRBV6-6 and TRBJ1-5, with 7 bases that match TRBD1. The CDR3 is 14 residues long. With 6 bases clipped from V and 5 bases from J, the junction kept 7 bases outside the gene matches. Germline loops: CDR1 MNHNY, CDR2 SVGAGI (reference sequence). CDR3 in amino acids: CASSRGQDYQPQHF. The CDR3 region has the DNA TGTGCCAGCAGCCGAGGACAGGACTATCAGCCCCAGCATTTT.

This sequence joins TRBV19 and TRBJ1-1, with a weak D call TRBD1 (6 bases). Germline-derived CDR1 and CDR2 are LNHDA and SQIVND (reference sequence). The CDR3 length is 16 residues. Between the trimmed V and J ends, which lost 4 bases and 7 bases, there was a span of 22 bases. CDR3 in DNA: TGTGCCAGTAGTAAAGGGGGTCCCCGAAGGGACAATGAAGCTTTCTTT. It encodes CASSKGGPRRDNEAFF.

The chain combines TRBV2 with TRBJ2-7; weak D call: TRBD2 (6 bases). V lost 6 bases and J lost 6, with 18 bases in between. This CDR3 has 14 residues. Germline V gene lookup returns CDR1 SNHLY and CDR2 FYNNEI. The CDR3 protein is CASSPGLNPGEQYF. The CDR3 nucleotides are TGTGCCAGCAGCCCGGGACTCAATCCAGGCGAGCAGTACTTC.

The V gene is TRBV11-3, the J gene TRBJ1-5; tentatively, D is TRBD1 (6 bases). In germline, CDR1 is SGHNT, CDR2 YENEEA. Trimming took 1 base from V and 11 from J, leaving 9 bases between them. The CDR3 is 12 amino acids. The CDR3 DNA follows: TGTGCCAGCAGCTTAGGATCAGGGGCCCAGCATTTT. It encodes CASSLGSGAQHF.

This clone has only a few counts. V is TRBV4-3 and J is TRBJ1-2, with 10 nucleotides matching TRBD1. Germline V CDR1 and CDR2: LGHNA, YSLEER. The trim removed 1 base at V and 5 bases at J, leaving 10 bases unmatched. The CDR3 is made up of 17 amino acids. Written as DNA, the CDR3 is TGCGCCAGCAGCCAAGTTGCACCGGGACAGGGGATTTATGGCTACACCTTC. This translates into CASSQVAPGQGIYGYTF.

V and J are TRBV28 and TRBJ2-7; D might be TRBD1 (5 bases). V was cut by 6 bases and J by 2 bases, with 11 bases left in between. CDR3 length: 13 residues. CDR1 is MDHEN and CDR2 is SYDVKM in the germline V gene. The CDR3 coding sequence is TGTGCCAGCAGCCCTGACAGACCCTACGAGCAGTACTTC. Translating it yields CASSPDRPYEQYF.

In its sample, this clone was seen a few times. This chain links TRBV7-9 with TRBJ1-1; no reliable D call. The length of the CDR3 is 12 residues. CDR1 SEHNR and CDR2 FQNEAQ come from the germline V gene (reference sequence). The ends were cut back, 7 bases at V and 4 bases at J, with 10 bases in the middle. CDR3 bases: TGTGCCAGCATGATCAGAGGCACTGAAGCTTTCTTT. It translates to CASMIRGTEAFF.

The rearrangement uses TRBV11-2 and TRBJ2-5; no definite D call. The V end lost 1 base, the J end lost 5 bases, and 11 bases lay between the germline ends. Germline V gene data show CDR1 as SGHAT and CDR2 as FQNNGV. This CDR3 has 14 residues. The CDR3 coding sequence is TGTGCCAGCAGCTTAGTGGGGTCCGGGGAGACCCAGTACTTC. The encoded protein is CASSLVGSGETQYF.

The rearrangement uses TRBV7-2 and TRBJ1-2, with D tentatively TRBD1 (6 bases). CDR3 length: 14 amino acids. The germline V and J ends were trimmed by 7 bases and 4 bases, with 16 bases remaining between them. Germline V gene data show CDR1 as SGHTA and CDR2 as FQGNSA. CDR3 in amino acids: CASTLSQGRYGYTF. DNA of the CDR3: TGTGCCAGCACCCTATCACAGGGTCGCTATGGCTACACCTTC.

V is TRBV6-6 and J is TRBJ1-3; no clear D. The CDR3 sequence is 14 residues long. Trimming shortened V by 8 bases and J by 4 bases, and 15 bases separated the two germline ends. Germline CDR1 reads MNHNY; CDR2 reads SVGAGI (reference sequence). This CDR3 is CASRPWVEGNTIYF. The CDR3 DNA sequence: TGTGCCAGCCGTCCCTGGGTTGAAGGAAACACCATATATTTT.